This T cell receptor (beta chain) was captured by sequencing in a study of blood T cell repertoires in COVID-19. In the study overall: Acute and convalescent COVID-19 specimens originated in the United States, Italy and Spain.

This clone was recorded once. Authors' data handling: Reference gene primer amplification in the assay estimated nucleated cell counts. TCRdb's table, derived via immunoSEQ multiplex PCR, lists solely in-frame clones and lacks some. V and J calls and clone size follow that table, whereas D and trimming were derived from the DNA. Of hundreds of thousands of clones in the sample, around 86% were seen once. Before being deemed recovered, Cohort 3 donors had two negative PCRs, clearance, or symptom resolution. Looked up from germline, CDR1 is MDHEN and CDR2 is SYDVKM. CDR3 size: 19 residues. V shed 4 bases and J 2 bases; nucleotides not matched to a gene: 18.

This clonotype originated in a woman aged 50 to 65 who had recovered from COVID-19. The chain joins TRBV28 to TRBJ2-7; 9 bases match TRBD2. The sample consisted of PBMCs or T cells enriched from blood (not recorded which). CDR3 nucleotide sequence: TGTGCCAGCAGTTCACCCGGGGGGGCTAGCGGGATGAAACCCTACGAGCAGTACTTC. Residues: CASSSPGGASGMKPYEQYF.